This TCR beta chain was found in a study of blood T cell repertoires in COVID-19. Study-level information: Some COVID-19 samples were acute and others convalescent; all came from the United States, Italy and Spain.

Enrollees, about 18 to 90 years old, lived in around 23 US areas. Cohorts were determined from participant-reported clinical history. The CDR3 loop spans 13 amino acids. CDR1 and CDR2 (germline): MNHEY, SVGAGI. V lost 6 bases and J lost 2; bases outside the gene matches: 3. Some clones are missing from TCRdb's copy, which holds only in-frame ones; the method was immunoSEQ multiplex PCR. The sample consists of fewer than 200,000 clones, 70% to 90% of them appearing once. This clone was detected once. This rearrangement joins TRBV6-5 to TRBJ2-5, with 7 bases identical to TRBD2. The sample was PBMCs or T cells enriched from blood (not recorded which). The clonotype originates from a woman aged 35 to 49 in a cohort exposed to, infected with or recovered from COVID-19 (not recorded which). The CDR3 here is CASSRGVQETQYF. CDR3 nucleotide sequence: TGTGCCAGCAGCCGGGGGGTTCAAGAGACCCAGTACTTC.